These 17 T cell receptor beta chains were all obtained from the same sample, sequenced in a study of blood T cells in healthy people across ages. The use of a sample-barcoded 5' primer and a J-beta primer mix characterized a second PCR of about 7 to 12 cycles. TCRdb reprocessed the 5' RACE reads via MiXCR and lists one record per CDR3 protein. The sample lists 800,000 to 950,000 distinct CDR3 sequences; 25% to 30% were seen once. This sample also belongs to another study, concerning T cells of mothers and their children.

Sequencing was carried out using blood. All receptors come from a woman in her thirties or forties in good health.

In its sample, this clonotype was seen many times. V and J are TRBV28 and TRBJ2-4; the D gene is possibly TRBD2 (6 bases). Germline CDR1 MDHEN, CDR2 SYDVKM. This CDR3 is 17 amino acids long. V was trimmed by 8 bases and J by 1 base, leaving 21 bases between them. The CDR3 loop reads CASLTRREAMAKNIQYF. The CDR3, as DNA: TGTGCCAGCCTTACCCGCAGGGAGGCGATGGCCAAAAACATTCAGTACTTC.

About this clonotype itself: This clone may be a read error of a much larger clone one base away. CDR3 DNA: TGTGCCAGCAGCGTAGGACGGGGGAGCACAGATACGCAGTATTTT. Protein sequence: CASSVGRGSTDTQYF. The chain recombines TRBV9 with TRBJ2-3; weak D call: TRBD2 (6 bases). CDR1 SGDLS and CDR2 YYNGEE come from the germline V gene. This CDR3 has 15 residues. The V gene lost 0 bases and the J gene lost 0 bases, with 8 bases spanning the gap.

This clonotype was counted many times. V is TRBV12-3 or TRBV12-4 and J is TRBJ1-5; 7 positions agree with TRBD1. V shed 6 bases, J shed 2 bases, and the junction held 1 base outside the gene matches. CDR3 length equals 13 residues. CDR3 sequence: CASRGTGNQPQHF. The CDR3 nucleotides are TGTGCCAGCAGGGGGACAGGCAATCAGCCCCAGCATTTT.

This clonotype was recorded a few times. The rearrangement links TRBV7-9 to TRBJ2-5; TRBD1 is a possible D gene (6 bases). The V end was cut by 5 bases, the J end by 3 bases, with 16 bases between. Germline lookup yields CDR1 SEHNR and CDR2 FQNEAQ (reference sequence). The CDR3 has 15 amino acids. This chain's CDR3 is CASSPGGPKEETQYF. In DNA form, the CDR3 reads TGTGCCAGCAGCCCTGGGGGCCCCAAAGAAGAGACCCAGTACTTC. The whole variable domain, remainder taken from reference TRBV7-9 and TRBJ2-5, is DTGVSQNPRHKITKRGQNVTFRCDPISEHNRLYWYRQTLGQGPEFLTYFQNEAQLEKSRLLSDRFSAERPKGSFSTLEIQRTEQGDSAMYLCASSPGGPKEETQYFGPGTRLLVL.

The J gene is TRBJ1-2, the V gene TRBV29-1, with 10 bases fitting TRBD1. The CDR3 totals 14 residues. The junction had 9 bases not matched to a gene; V was cut back by 3 bases and J by 8 bases. Per the germline V gene, CDR1 is SQVTM and CDR2 is ANQGSEA. CDR3 in amino acids: CSVEDDRGLRGYTF. The CDR3 nucleotides read TGCAGCGTTGAGGATGACAGGGGGCTACGAGGCTACACCTTC.

The sample holds a few counts of this clonotype. The chain joins TRBV15 to TRBJ2-7; possible D gene TRBD1, 6 bases. The CDR3 is 15 amino acids. Trimming pared 3 bases from V and 6 bases from J, leaving 18 bases between. Germline V CDR1 and CDR2: LNHNV, YYDKDF (reference sequence). The CDR3 DNA reads as TGTGCCACCAGCAGGGGCCAGGGGCAGGGTCTCGAGCAGTACTTC. As protein: CATSRGQGQGLEQYF.

This rearrangement joins TRBV12-5 to TRBJ1-2, with D perhaps matching TRBD1 (6 bases). Trimming pared 2 bases from V and 8 bases from J, leaving 18 bases between. There are 15 residues in the CDR3. The germline V gene encodes CDR1 LGHNT and CDR2 FRNRAP. The chain's CDR3 is CASGLRDGRGGGYTF. The CDR3 DNA reads TGTGCTAGTGGTTTGCGGGACGGCAGGGGAGGGGGCTACACCTTC.

This chain connects TRBV11-2 to TRBJ2-1; TRBD1 is a possible D gene (5 bases). Germline V CDR1 and CDR2: SGHAT, FQNNGV. This CDR3 is 17 amino acids long. Trimming took 1 base from V and 2 from J, leaving 15 bases between them. Here the CDR3 reads CASSLGNRQQAYNEQFF. CDR3 DNA sequence: TGTGCCAGCAGCTTAGGTAACAGGCAACAAGCCTACAATGAGCAGTTCTTC.

This clonotype was picked up one time. J is TRBJ2-5 and V is TRBV5-1; the match to TRBD1 covers 9 bases. CDR1 and CDR2 (germline): SGHRS, YFSETQ. The CDR3 covers 14 residues. Trimming removed 3 bases from V and 11 bases from J; junction bases left unmatched: 11. In nucleotides, the CDR3 is TGCGCCAGCAGCTCCGGGACAGGGTGTCGGGAGCAGTACTTC. Amino acids: CASSSGTGCREQYF.

The rearrangement joins TRBV7-2 to TRBJ2-7, with 12 bases lining up with TRBD2. The CDR3 extends over 19 amino acids. Germline assignment: CDR1 SGHTA and CDR2 FQGNSA. With 1 base clipped from V and 7 bases from J, the junction kept 17 bases outside the gene matches. The CDR3 region has the DNA TGTGCCAGCAGCTTAGGGTTGCTACTAGCGGGGGGCAACTGGAGAGAGCAGTACTTC. Its protein is CASSLGLLLAGGNWREQYF.

This clonotype has just a few counts. The gene calls are TRBV15 and TRBJ1-5; a weak D match, TRBD1 (6 bases). The CDR3 has 12 amino acids. The ends were cut back, 7 bases at V and 9 bases at J, with 13 bases in the middle. The germline V gene encodes CDR1 LNHNV and CDR2 YYDKDF (reference sequence). CDR3 residues: CATTDTGRPQHF. As DNA, the CDR3 is TGTGCCACCACCGATACAGGGCGGCCCCAGCATTTT. The full variable domain, in which reference TRBV15 and TRBJ1-5 provide the parts outside the CDR3, is DAMVIQNPRYQVTQFGKPVTLSCSQTLNHNVMYWYQQKSSQAPKLLFHYYDKDFNNEADTPDNFQSRRPNTSFCFLDIRSPGLGDTAMYLCATTDTGRPQHFGDGTRLSIL.

In the case of this clonotype: A much larger clone is a single base away; this may be a read error. The chain joins TRBV28 to TRBJ2-7, with TRBD2 matching over 7 bases. The CDR3 runs 12 residues. CDR1 and CDR2 (germline): MDHEN, SYDVKM. With 9 bases clipped from V and 8 bases from J, the junction kept 10 bases outside the gene matches. This CDR3 reads CARSSNGRQQYF. The CDR3 DNA reads as TGTGCCAGAAGCTCCAACGGGAGGCAGCAGTACTTC. The full variable domain, completed using reference TRBV28 and TRBJ2-7, is DVKVTQSSRYLVKRTGEKVFLECVQDMDHENMFWYRQDPGLGLRLIYFSYDVKMKEKGDIPEGYSVSREKKERFSLILESASTNQTSMYLCARSSNGRQQYFGPGTRLTVT.

This clonotype has more than one count but fewer than ten. This may be a read error: a much more frequent sequence differs by one nucleotide. V is TRBV5-5 and J is TRBJ2-7, with 10 bases that match TRBD1. Germline V lookup: CDR1 SGHKS, CDR2 YYEKEE (reference sequence). This CDR3 comprises 16 residues. The CDR3 protein is CTSSPSPLGQGLEQYF. CDR3 nucleotides: TGTACCAGCAGCCCGAGTCCTCTGGGACAGGGGTTAGAGCAGTACTTC.

The chain carries TRBV28 and TRBJ2-5, with a possible D match to TRBD1 (6 bases). V lost 9 bases and J lost 11, with 16 bases in between. The CDR3 covers 11 residues. Germline V lookup: CDR1 MDHEN, CDR2 SYDVKM. The CDR3 sequence is CASCRGWEQYF. DNA of the CDR3: TGTGCCAGTTGCAGGGGCTGGGAGCAGTACTTC.

This chain joins TRBV20-1 and TRBJ2-1; 7 bases are shared with TRBD1. The J call is uncertain, as TRBJ2-7 better fits the DNA end. The CDR3 spans 15 residues. Germline CDR1 reads DFQATT; CDR2 reads SNEGSKA (reference sequence). CDR3 protein: CSAREYLRDSNEQYF. The CDR3 DNA sequence: TGCAGTGCTAGAGAGTATCTCCGGGACAGCAATGAGCAGTACTTC.

CDR3 sequence: CASSFSTYGYTF. The CDR3 DNA reads TGTGCCAGCAGCTTTTCCACCTATGGCTACACCTTC. This chain links TRBV7-2 with TRBJ1-2; D gene unclear. This CDR3 is 12 amino acids long. V was pared by 3 bases and J by 4 bases, with 6 bases between. CDR1 is SGHTA, CDR2 FQGNSA, per germline.

Turning to this clonotype: A read error may produce the germline difference seen at one junction end. The genes are TRBV20-1 and TRBJ2-1, with 8 bases aligning to TRBD2. The CDR3 is made up of 14 amino acids. CDR1 and CDR2 (germline): DFQATT, SNEGSKA (reference sequence). This CDR3 is CRATTGGEYNEQFF. In DNA form, the CDR3 reads TGCAGAGCTACGACCGGGGGGGAGTACAATGAGCAGTTCTTC.